This TCR beta chain comes out of a study of regulatory and conventional T cells in RAG deficiency. The sorted conventional CD4+ T cells were CD25-low and CD127-high, with genomic DNA sequenced. As to this clone: The antigen is unknown.

Study results and limitations: Control T-cell subsets had markedly higher Shannon entropy and lower Simpson indices than RAG-deficient patients.

The CDR3 runs to 14 residues. Deletions cut 4 bases from V and 3 bases from J, with 10 bases between. Per germline, CDR1 SGHRS and CDR2 YFSETQ. Sequencing was performed with immunoSEQ multiplex PCR; in TCRdb, only in-frame clones are kept and a portion is missing. The repertoire includes over 10,000 clones, about 92% of them detected once, and under 1.2% sits in the top ten. The sample was also reused in another study, on regulatory T cells. That paper states: The primer mix had 52 TRBV and 13 TRBJ primers.

This sequence joins TRBV5-1 and TRBJ1-4, with D possibly TRBD1 on 5 matching bases. The clonotype was recovered from a human donor in good health. Sequencing was carried out using CD4+ effector T cells sorted from blood. The CDR3 DNA reads as TGCGCCAGCAGCCTAGGGGTCTCTAATGAAAAACTGTTTTTT. Translated, it gives CASSLGVSNEKLFF. Full variable domain (outside the CDR3, taken from reference TRBV5-1 and TRBJ1-4): KAGVTQTPRYLIKTRGQQVTLSCSPISGHRSVSWYQQTPGQGLQFLFEYFSETQRNKGNFPGRFSGRQFSNSRSEMNVSTLELGDSALYLCASSLGVSNEKLFFGSGTQLSVL.